This TCR beta chain emerged from a study of blood T cell repertoires in COVID-19. At the level of the study: Samples representing acute and convalescent COVID-19 were sourced from the United States, Italy and Spain. In each case, the material was cDNA or gDNA derived from T cells, B-cell-depleted T cells, or PBMCs.

In the original workflow: Amplification of reference gene primers was used by the study to estimate nucleated cell counts. Produced via immunoSEQ multiplex PCR; TCRdb's table is partial and in-frame only. V and J calls and clone size follow that table, whereas D and trimming were derived from the DNA. Counted here are 430,000 or so clones, around nine tenths occurring once; the ten biggest clones make up roughly 0.78%. Followed longitudinally, the Seattle patients had been enrolled during active infection. V dropped 4 bases and J dropped 3; count of bases not matched to a gene: 20. This CDR3 comprises 19 residues. Germline loops: CDR1 MGHRA, CDR2 YSYEKL.

The sequence was collected from a young man with COVID-19, enrolled during active disease. Sequencing input: peripheral blood. The chain is built from TRBV4-1 and TRBJ2-7; 8 nucleotides line up with TRBD1. As DNA, the CDR3 is TGCGCCAGCAGCCCGCCCGGAGGACAGGGTTTCCGAGCCGTCTACGAGCAGTACTTC. This translates into CASSPPGGQGFRAVYEQYF.